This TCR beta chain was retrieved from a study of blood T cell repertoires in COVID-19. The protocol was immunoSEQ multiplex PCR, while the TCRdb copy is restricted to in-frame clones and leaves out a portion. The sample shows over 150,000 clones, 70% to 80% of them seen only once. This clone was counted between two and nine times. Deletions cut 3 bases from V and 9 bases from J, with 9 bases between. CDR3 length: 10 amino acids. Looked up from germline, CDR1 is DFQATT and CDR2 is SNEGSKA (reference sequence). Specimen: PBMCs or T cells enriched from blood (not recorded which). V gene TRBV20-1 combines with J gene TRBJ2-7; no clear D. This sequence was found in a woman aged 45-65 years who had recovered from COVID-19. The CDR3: CSARAPPQYF. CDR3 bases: TGCAGTGCTAGGGCCCCGCCGCAGTACTTC.